This T cell receptor beta chain was documented in a study of cytomegalovirus exposure and HLA in healthy donors. Study overall: Previous work identified roughly 120 million unique TCR beta sequences from around 180 million T cells. Overall study results and limits: Presence/absence analyses assumed roughly uniform sequencing depth across donors, which may not hold. Fewer N-insertions (relative to the roughly 730-donor mean) were reportedly seen in an Asian-associated ancestry cluster in a later analysis. Analyzed later, most CMV-associated TCR beta chains appeared HLA-restricted.

The PCR was carried out with 60 Vbeta primers and 13 Jbeta primers. TCRdb's copy holds only in-frame clones and misses some; the assay was immunoSEQ multiplex PCR. This sample carries about 110,000 clones, 70% to 85% of them seen once, and the ten largest clones take roughly 0.79%. Germline CDR1 and CDR2: WNHNN and SYGVQD (reference sequence). The V segment lost 8 bases and the J segment 1 base; nucleotides outside the gene matches: 5. The CDR3 runs to 14 residues. Note on this clone: Its matching antigen is unknown.

The chain carries TRBV10-1 and TRBJ2-7, with 10 bases fitting TRBD2. The sample taken for sequencing was PBMCs. The source is a boy younger than 18 in good health and CMV-seronegative. The DNA of the CDR3 is TGCGCCAGCGCAGCGGGAGGGCCTTCCTACGAGCAGTACTTC. Translation: CASAAGGPSYEQYF.